This T cell receptor (beta chain) was captured in a study of neurological immune-mediated disorders. General study findings and limits: The greatest degree of TCR clonal expansion was observed in HTLV-1-associated myelopathy, with the lowest in multiple sclerosis, below that of healthy controls.

In the case of this clonotype: Its target is unknown.

The authors made cDNA by 5'RACE with 10-nucleotide random UMIs. Every sequencing run returned over 190 million TCR-beta sequences, which were derived from 15-18 subjects. TCRdb re-called the 5' RACE reads through MiXCR, storing one row per CDR3 protein. This table has some 43,000 distinct CDR3 sequences, about 13% appearing once. Time point noted: longitudinal time-point 3. PBMCs stored at -80 C, numbering 2 million, were the origin of the unsorted libraries. The length of the CDR3 is 13 residues. CDR1 is SNHLY, CDR2 FYNNEI, per germline. The ends were cut back, 2 bases at V and 6 bases at J, with 9 bases in the middle.

This clonotype was obtained from a male donor with HTLV-1-associated myelopathy (HAM/TSP). The sample consisted of PBMCs. The V and J genes are TRBV2 and TRBJ2-3; D is undetermined. Here the CDR3 reads CASSERNKDTQYF. In DNA form, the CDR3 reads TGTGCCAGCAGTGAAAGGAACAAGGATACGCAGTATTTT.